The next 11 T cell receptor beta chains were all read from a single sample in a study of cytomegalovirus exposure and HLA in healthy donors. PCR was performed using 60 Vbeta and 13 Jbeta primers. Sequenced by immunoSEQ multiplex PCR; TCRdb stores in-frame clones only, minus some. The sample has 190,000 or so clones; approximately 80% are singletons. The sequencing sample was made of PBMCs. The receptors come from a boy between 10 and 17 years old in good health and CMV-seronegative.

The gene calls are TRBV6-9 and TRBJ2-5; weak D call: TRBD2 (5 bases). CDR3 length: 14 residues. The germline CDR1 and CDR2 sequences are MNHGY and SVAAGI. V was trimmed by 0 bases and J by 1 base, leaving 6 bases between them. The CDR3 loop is CASSYSEGQETQYF. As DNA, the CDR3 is TGTGCCAGCAGTTATTCAGAGGGCCAAGAGACCCAGTACTTC.

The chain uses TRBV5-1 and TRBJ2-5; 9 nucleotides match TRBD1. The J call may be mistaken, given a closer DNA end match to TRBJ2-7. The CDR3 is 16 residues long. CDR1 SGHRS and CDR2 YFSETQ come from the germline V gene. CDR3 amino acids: CASSLPRDRESYEQYF. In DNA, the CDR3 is TGCGCCAGCAGCCTTCCCCGGGACAGGGAGTCGTACGAGCAGTACTTC.

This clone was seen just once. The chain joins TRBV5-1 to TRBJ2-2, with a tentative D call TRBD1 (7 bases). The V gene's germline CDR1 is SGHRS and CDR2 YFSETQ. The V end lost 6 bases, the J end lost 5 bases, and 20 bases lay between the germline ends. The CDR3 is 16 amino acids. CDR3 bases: TGCGCCAGCACACCCAGGGGGGATATGGGGACCGGGGAGCTGTTTTTT. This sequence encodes CASTPRGDMGTGELFF.

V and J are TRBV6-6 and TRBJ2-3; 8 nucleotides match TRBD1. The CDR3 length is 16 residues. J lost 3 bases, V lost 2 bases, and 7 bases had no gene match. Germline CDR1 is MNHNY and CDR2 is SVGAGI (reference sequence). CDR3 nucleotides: TGTGCCAGCAGTTACCCCTGGACAGGGCAAACAGATACGCAGTATTTT. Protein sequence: CASSYPWTGQTDTQYF.

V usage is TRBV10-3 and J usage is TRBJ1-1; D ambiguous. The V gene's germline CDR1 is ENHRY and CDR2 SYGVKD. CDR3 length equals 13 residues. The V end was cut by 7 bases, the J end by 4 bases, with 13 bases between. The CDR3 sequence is CAIKHPRGTEAFF. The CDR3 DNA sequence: TGTGCCATCAAGCACCCCCGGGGCACTGAAGCTTTCTTT.

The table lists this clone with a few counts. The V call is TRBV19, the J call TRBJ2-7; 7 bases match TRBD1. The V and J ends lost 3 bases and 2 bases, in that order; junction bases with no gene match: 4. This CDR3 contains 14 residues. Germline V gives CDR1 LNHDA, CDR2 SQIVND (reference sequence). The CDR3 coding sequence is TGTGCCAGTAGTATGGCCCAGGGGGCCTACGAGCAGTACTTC. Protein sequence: CASSMAQGAYEQYF.

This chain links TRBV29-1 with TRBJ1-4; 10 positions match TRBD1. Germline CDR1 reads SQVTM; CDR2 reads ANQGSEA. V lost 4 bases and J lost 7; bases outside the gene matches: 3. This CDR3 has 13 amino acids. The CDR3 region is CSVGTGGGEKLFF. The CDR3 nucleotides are TGCAGCGTTGGGACAGGGGGTGGTGAAAAACTGTTTTTT. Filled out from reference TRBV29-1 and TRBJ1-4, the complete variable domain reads SAVISQKPSRDICQRGTSLTIQCQVDSQVTMMFWYRQQPGQSLTLIATANQGSEATYESGFVIDKFPISRPNLTFSTLTVSNMSPEDSSIYLCSVGTGGGEKLFFGSGTQLSVL.

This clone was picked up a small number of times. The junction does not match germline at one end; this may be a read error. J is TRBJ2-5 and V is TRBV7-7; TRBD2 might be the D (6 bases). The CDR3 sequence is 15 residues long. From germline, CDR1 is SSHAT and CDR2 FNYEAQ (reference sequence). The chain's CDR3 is CASSLGAGPQETQYF. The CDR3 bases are TGTGCTAGCAGCTTAGGAGCGGGCCCTCAAGAGACCCAGTACTTC.

CDR3 protein: CSVGQGNNEQFF. The DNA of the CDR3 is TGCAGCGTAGGACAGGGTAACAATGAGCAGTTCTTC. The chain uses TRBV29-1 and TRBJ2-1, with TRBD1 matching over 8 bases. This CDR3 is built from 12 residues. CDR1 and CDR2 from the germline V gene are SQVTM and ANQGSEA. V dropped 6 bases and J dropped 5; count of bases not matched to a gene: 3.

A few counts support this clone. The CDR3, as DNA: TGTGCCAGCAGCAGGGGGACAGACCCTTTTTTGGACGAGCAGTACTTC. As protein: CASSRGTDPFLDEQYF. The chain employs TRBV11-2 and TRBJ2-7, with 7 bases that match TRBD1. Germline V gives CDR1 SGHAT, CDR2 FQNNGV. CDR3 length: 16 amino acids. V lost 5 bases to trimming and J lost 5 bases; unmatched junction nucleotides: 15.

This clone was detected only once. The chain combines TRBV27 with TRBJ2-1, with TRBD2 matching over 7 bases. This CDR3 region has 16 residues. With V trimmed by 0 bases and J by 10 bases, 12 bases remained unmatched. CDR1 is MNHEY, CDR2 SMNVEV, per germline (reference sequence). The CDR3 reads CASSLSGTNPLGEQFF. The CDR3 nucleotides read TGTGCCAGCAGTTTATCCGGGACTAACCCTTTAGGCGAGCAGTTCTTC.